These T cell receptor beta chains were read from a single sample in a study of blood T cell repertoires in COVID-19. Repertoires were generated with immunoSEQ multiplex PCR, while TCRdb's copy carries only in-frame clones and drops some. The table includes 95,000 to 110,000 clones, roughly nine tenths detected once. Sequenced: peripheral blood. Receptors were obtained from a man in his forties with active or convalescent COVID-19. Both conserved end residues are trimmed from each CDR3. Some rows mark clone size as missing; the rest say once, few, many or name a class of expanded clone.

size: once
V: TRBV6-2/TRBV6-3
CDR3: ASSYYASGRNIGELF

size: -
V: TRBV30
CDR3: AWIAPGQYNSPLH

size: once
V: TRBV19
CDR3: ASSPGGGYEQY

size: -
V: TRBV28
CDR3: ASSSLGRGETQY

size: few
V: TRBV28
CDR3: ASSFPGRDTEAF

size: -
V: TRBV7-3
CDR3: ASSSQTGLQETQY

size: -
V: TRBV24-1
CDR3: ATSDLIGQGSYNEQF

size: -
V: TRBV7-2
CDR3: ASSPYSYQETQY

size: -
V: TRBV3-1/TRBV3-2
CDR3: ASTLTAGGTDTQY

size: -
V: TRBV2
CDR3: ASTGDRVNYGYT

size: -
V: TRBV28
CDR3: ASSLAGQPQH

size: -
V: TRBV29-1
CDR3: STSDGTYEQY

size: -
V: TRBV4-3
CDR3: ASSQEWAMVGYGYT

size: -
V: TRBV10-3
CDR3: ATDSGDTDTQY

size: -
V: TRBV24-1
CDR3: ATSPVGLMPRNTIY

size: -
V: TRBV24-1
CDR3: ATSEPTGAAWETQY

size: -
V: TRBV5-1
CDR3: ASSVTSGNYEQY

size: -
V: TRBV7-9
CDR3: ASSSGTGGFYGYT

size: -
V: TRBV5-1
CDR3: ASRDFDPKETQY

size: -
V: TRBV5-1
CDR3: ASRIDSSNTEAF

size: -
V: TRBV7-2
CDR3: ASSLVLLAGGRDTQY

size: few
V: TRBV21-1
CDR3: ASSKGQGSGQPQH

size: -
V: TRBV6-5
CDR3: ATLGGNEQF

size: -
V: TRBV28
CDR3: ASSTRGWDYGYT

size: -
V: TRBV18
CDR3: ASSLNMVATNEKLF

size: -
V: TRBV2
CDR3: ASQQGPNSPLH

size: once
V: TRBV6-5
CDR3: ASSRDRGYTEAF

size: -
V: TRBV7-9
CDR3: ASSSGLNTEAF

size: -
V: TRBV5-6
CDR3: ASSLQGASYNSPLH

size: -
V: TRBV6-5
CDR3: ASTAGQYNQPQH

size: -
V: TRBV7-3
CDR3: ASSFKGSDEQF

size: -
V: TRBV5-1
CDR3: ASSLAWQNYGYT

size: -
V: TRBV7-9
CDR3: ASSFPAPQGGGELF

size: -
V: TRBV3-1/TRBV3-2
CDR3: ASSSRDRGSEAF